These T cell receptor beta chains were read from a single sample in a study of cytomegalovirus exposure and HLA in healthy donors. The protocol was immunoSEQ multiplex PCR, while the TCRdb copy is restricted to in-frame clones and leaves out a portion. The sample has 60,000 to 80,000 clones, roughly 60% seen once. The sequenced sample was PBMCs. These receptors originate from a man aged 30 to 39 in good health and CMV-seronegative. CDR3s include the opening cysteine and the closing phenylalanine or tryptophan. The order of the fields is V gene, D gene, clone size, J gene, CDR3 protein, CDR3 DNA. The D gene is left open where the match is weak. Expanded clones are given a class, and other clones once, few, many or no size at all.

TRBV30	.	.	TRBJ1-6	CAWNGGDSPLHF	TGTGCCTGGAATGGGGGCGATTCACCCCTCCACTTT
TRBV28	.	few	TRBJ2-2	CATQGGVTGELFF	TGTGCAACACAAGGAGGGGTCACCGGGGAGCTGTTTTTT
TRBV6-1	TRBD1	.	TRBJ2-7	CASSEGAGTGPYEQYF	TGTGCCAGCAGTGAAGGTGCCGGGACAGGGCCCTACGAGCAGTACTTC
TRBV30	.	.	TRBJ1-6	CAWSLSPGHRSSPLHF	TGTGCCTGGAGTCTTAGTCCGGGACACCGCAGTTCACCCCTCCACTTT
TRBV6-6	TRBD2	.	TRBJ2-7	CASSPREAGGRYEQYF	TGTGCCAGCAGCCCCCGGGAAGCGGGGGGTAGGTACGAGCAGTACTTC
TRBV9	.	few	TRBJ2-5	CASSVGLQETQYF	TGTGCCAGCAGCGTGGGACTTCAAGAGACCCAGTACTTC
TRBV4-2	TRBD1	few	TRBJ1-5	CASSPGTGENQPQHF	TGTGCCAGCAGCCCCGGGACAGGAGAGAATCAGCCCCAGCATTTT
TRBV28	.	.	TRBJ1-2	CASRTVNYGYTF	TGTGCCAGTAGGACAGTCAACTATGGCTACACCTTC
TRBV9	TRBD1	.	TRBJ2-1	CASSVGEGTVAYNEQFF	TGTGCCAGCAGCGTAGGAGAAGGGACAGTAGCCTACAATGAGCAGTTCTTC
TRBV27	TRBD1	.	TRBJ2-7	CASSLVQGAGEQYF	TGTGCCAGCAGTTTAGTACAGGGGGCTGGCGAGCAGTACTTC
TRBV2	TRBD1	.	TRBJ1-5	CASRTSSLGQLSNQPQHF	TGTGCCAGCCGTACCTCTTCACTGGGACAGCTTAGCAATCAGCCCCAGCATTTT
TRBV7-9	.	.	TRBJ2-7	CSSSSINYEQYF	TGTTCCAGCAGCTCTATAAACTACGAGCAGTACTTC
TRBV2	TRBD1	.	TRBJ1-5	CASSELSGQYSNQPQHF	TGTGCCAGCAGTGAATTGTCGGGACAGTATAGCAATCAGCCCCAGCATTTT
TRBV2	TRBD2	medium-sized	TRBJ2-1	CASKGGGPPAFF	TGTGCCAGCAAGGGCGGGGGGCCCCCGGCGTTCTTC
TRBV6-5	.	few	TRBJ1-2	CASSYSAQDPYGYTF	TGTGCCAGCAGTTACTCGGCCCAGGATCCCTATGGCTACACCTTC
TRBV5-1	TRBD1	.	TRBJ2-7	CASSPGQQTYEQYF	TGCGCCAGCAGCCCGGGACAGCAGACCTACGAGCAGTACTTC
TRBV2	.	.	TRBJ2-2	CASSSGITRVGELFF	TGTGCCAGCAGTTCCGGGATAACTAGGGTCGGGGAGCTGTTTTTT
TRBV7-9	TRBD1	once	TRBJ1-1	CASSKQGVNTEAFF	TGTGCCAGCAGCAAGCAGGGGGTGAACACTGAAGCTTTCTTT
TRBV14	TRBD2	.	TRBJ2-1	CASSQDSLAGPYNEQFF	TGTGCCAGCAGCCAAGACTCACTAGCGGGACCCTACAATGAGCAGTTCTTC
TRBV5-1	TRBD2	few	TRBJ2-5	CASSLGSGGPTQETQYF	TGCGCCAGCAGCTTGGGGAGCGGGGGGCCGACGCAAGAGACCCAGTACTTC
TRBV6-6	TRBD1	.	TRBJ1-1	CASSRPGQAAFF	TGTGCCAGCAGTAGACCGGGACAGGCGGCTTTCTTT
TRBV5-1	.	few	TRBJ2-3	CASSSSTDTQYF	TGCGCCAGCAGCTCGAGTACAGATACGCAGTATTTT
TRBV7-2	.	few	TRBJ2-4	CASSPRGTYLAKNIQYF	TGTGCCAGCAGCCCGCGCGGGACGTATTTAGCCAAAAACATTCAGTACTTC
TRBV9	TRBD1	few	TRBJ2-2	CASSEGTGGAGELFF	TGTGCCAGCAGCGAAGGGACAGGGGGCGCCGGGGAGCTGTTTTTT
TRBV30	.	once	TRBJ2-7	CAWSRISYEQYF	TGTGCCTGGAGCAGGATCTCCTACGAGCAGTACTTC
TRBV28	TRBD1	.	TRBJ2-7	CASSTPGQGYEQYF	TGTGCCAGCTCAACCCCGGGACAGGGTTACGAGCAGTACTTC
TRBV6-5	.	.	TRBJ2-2	CASSYRQGYPGELFF	TGTGCCAGCAGTTACCGGCAGGGATATCCCGGGGAGCTGTTTTTT
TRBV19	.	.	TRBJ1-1	CASSIWRETTEAFF	TGTGCCAGTAGTATCTGGAGGGAGACCACTGAAGCTTTCTTT
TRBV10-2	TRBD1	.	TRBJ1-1	CASNDRVSEAFF	TGCGCCAGCAATGACAGGGTCTCTGAAGCTTTCTTT
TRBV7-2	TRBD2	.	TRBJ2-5	CASSAKGLAGARQETQYF	TGTGCCAGCAGCGCAAAGGGCCTAGCGGGGGCTAGACAAGAGACCCAGTACTTC
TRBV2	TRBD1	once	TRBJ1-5	CASSRDRGADQPQHF	TGTGCCAGCAGCAGGGACAGGGGTGCGGATCAGCCCCAGCATTTT
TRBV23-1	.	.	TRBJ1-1	CASSQEPPPAFF	TGCGCCAGCAGTCAAGAGCCTCCCCCAGCTTTCTTT
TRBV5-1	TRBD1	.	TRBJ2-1	CASSFGQANEQFF	TGCGCCAGCAGCTTCGGACAGGCCAATGAGCAGTTCTTC
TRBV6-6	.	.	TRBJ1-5	CASTGTNNQPQHF	TGTGCCAGTACGGGAACCAACAATCAGCCCCAGCATTTT
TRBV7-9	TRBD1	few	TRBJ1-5	CASSAGTDNQPQHF	TGTGCCAGCAGCGCCGGGACAGACAATCAGCCCCAGCATTTT
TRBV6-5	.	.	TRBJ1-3	CASSFGDSGNTIYF	TGTGCCAGCAGTTTCGGGGACTCTGGAAACACCATATATTTT
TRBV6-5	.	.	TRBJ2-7	CASSYSGISGLREQYF	TGTGCCAGCAGTTACTCCGGCATTTCTGGGTTGAGGGAGCAGTACTTC
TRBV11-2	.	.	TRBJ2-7	CASSPVGNAGEQYF	TGTGCCAGCAGCCCGGTAGGGAACGCGGGGGAGCAGTACTTC
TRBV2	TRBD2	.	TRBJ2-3	CASNPGGDTDTQYF	TGTGCCAGCAATCCGGGGGGGGACACAGATACGCAGTATTTT
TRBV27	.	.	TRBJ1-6	CASSFFNNSPLHF	TGTGCCAGCAGTTTTTTCAATAATTCACCCCTCCACTTT
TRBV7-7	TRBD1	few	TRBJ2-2	CAVDARGSGELFF	TGTGCCGTCGATGCCAGGGGGTCCGGGGAGCTGTTTTTT
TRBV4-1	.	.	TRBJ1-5	CASSTTNSNQPQHF	TGCGCCAGCAGCACTACCAATAGCAATCAGCCCCAGCATTTT
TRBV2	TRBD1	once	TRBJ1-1	CASTPRQGPIEAFF	TGTGCCAGCACCCCGAGACAGGGGCCGATTGAAGCTTTCTTT
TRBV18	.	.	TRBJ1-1	CASSPTPDTEAFF	TGTGCCAGCTCACCGACACCTGACACTGAAGCTTTCTTT
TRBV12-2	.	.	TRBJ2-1	CASRFQGAVYNEQFF	TGTGCAAGTCGCTTTCAGGGGGCGGTCTACAATGAGCAGTTCTTC
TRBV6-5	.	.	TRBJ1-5	CASSPQGSANQPQHF	TGTGCCAGCAGTCCTCAGGGCAGTGCCAATCAGCCCCAGCATTTT
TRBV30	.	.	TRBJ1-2	CAWSWESGGYTF	TGTGCCTGGAGTTGGGAGTCGGGTGGCTACACCTTC
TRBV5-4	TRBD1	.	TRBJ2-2	CASSLGQVHTGELFF	TGTGCCAGCAGCCTCGGACAGGTCCACACCGGGGAGCTGTTTTTT
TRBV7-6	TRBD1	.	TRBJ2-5	CASSVGQGETQYF	TGTGCCAGCAGCGTGGGACAGGGGGAGACCCAGTACTTC
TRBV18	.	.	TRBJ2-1	CASSPGGASYNEQFF	TGTGCCAGCTCACCAGGGGGGGCGTCCTACAATGAGCAGTTCTTC
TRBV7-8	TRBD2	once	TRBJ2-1	CASRVAGGAYNEQFF	TGTGCCAGCAGAGTGGCGGGGGGCGCCTACAATGAGCAGTTCTTC
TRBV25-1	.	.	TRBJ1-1	CASRKGGANTEAFF	TGTGCCAGCAGAAAAGGGGGGGCAAACACTGAAGCTTTCTTT
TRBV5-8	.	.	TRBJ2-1	CASSLGTSYNNEQFF	TGTGCCAGCAGCTTGGGGACTTCATACAACAATGAGCAGTTCTTC
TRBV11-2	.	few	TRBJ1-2	CASSLEPGQYYGYTF	TGTGCCAGCAGCTTAGAACCTGGACAGTACTATGGCTACACCTTC
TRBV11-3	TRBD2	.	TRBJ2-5	CASSLGGGGALETQYF	TGTGCCAGCAGCTTAGGTGGCGGGGGGGCATTAGAGACCCAGTACTTC
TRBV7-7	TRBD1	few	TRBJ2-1	CASSLLGTGNNEQFF	TGTGCCAGCAGCTTACTCGGGACAGGGAACAATGAGCAGTTCTTC
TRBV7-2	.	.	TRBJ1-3	CASSLVTGPGNTIYF	TGTGCCAGCAGCTTAGTTACAGGGCCGGGAAACACCATATATTTT
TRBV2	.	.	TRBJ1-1	CASSEQGWGEAFF	TGTGCCAGCAGTGAGCAGGGCTGGGGTGAAGCTTTCTTT
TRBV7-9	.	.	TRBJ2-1	CASSSSSYNEQFF	TGTGCCAGCAGCTCGAGCTCCTACAATGAGCAGTTCTTC
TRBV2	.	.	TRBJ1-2	CASSELAGSAYGYTF	TGTGCCAGCAGTGAGTTGGCAGGCTCGGCCTATGGCTACACCTTC